This T cell receptor beta chain derives from a study of blood T cell repertoires in COVID-19 (dated by TCRdb to 2018 to 2021). With regard to the full study: Collaborator samples came from the United States, Italy and Spain and covered acute and convalescent phases of COVID-19. Deeply sampled blood TCRbeta repertoires from subjects exposed to, actively infected with, or recovered from COVID-19 were included in the dataset. The material from the prospective study consisted of cDNA or gDNA derived from T cells, B-cell-depleted T cells, or PBMCs. Where available, HLA class I and class II types were obtained from metadata supplied by the sample provider rather than from assay-based typing. The samples were drawn from two sources: the first 160 participants of the ongoing ImmuneRACE study, and 1,200 or so subjects contributed by 6 global collaborators. The sample metadata nearly always contained a de-identified subject ID, COVID-19 status, age in years and sex. The repertoires were made available in a free public database intended to serve as a resource for research on the immune response to SARS-CoV-2.

Of note for this clone: Its antigen has not been determined. No qualities accompany the bases; no much larger clone lies one base away.

TCRbeta CDR3 regions were amplified from genomic DNA using the immunoSEQ Assay, a bias-controlled multiplex PCR. Under the source paper's analysis protocol: The number of nucleated cells in each sample was estimated by amplification of reference gene primers within the assay. Sequence reads were collapsed and filtered to measure the absolute abundance of every unique TCRbeta CDR3 rearrangement. Productive Simpson clonality was computed per sample as the square root of Simpson's diversity index over productive rearrangements. TCRdb provides this immuneACCESS table in a form limited to in-frame rearrangements. Some clones are lacking; in checked studies, under half of them reflect an unresolved V gene, and why the rest are absent is not known. V, J and clone size were drawn from that table, and D and trimming were deduced from the DNA. For this sample the table gives about 250,000 clones, of which over 75% were detected only once. The ten largest clonotypes hold about 1.7% of the sample.

Overall results and qualifications from the work: The amount of clinical and demographic metadata varied by source and participant and was provided uncurated.

V lost 4 bases and J lost 4 bases; the stretch between them is 24 bases long. The CDR1 and CDR2 encoded by the germline V gene are SGHVS and FQNEAQ. The cysteine opens and the phenylalanine closes a CDR3 of 18 amino acids. The sequence is cut down to CDR3 DNA, 54 bases in frame from base 1. Enrolling through a virtual design, the prospective study's participants ranged in age from roughly 18 to 89 years and lived across roughly 24 United States geographic areas. In the prospective study, participants were assigned to cohorts based on the clinical history participants reported in a screening survey and a study questionnaire. ImmuneRACE Cohort 3 recovered participants were defined by two consecutive negative NP/OP PCR tests, healthcare professional clearance, or symptom resolution. In the prospective study, mobile phlebotomists collected whole blood, serum and a nasopharyngeal or oropharyngeal swab from each participant. Prospective study participants could optionally give additional blood draws and questionnaires over an approximately 2-month period. Before DNA extraction, blood samples from the prospective study were shipped at room temperature or frozen.

Sequencing used PBMCs or T cells enriched from blood (not recorded which). This sequence originates from a man aged 40-55 years who had recovered from COVID-19. The chain joins TRBV7-8 to TRBJ2-3; TRBD1 is perhaps the D gene, given 6 matching bases. The CDR3 reads CASSSGRGWRVGADTQYF. Read as DNA, the sequence is TGTGCCAGCAGCTCCGGTAGGGGGTGGCGGGTCGGCGCAGATACGCAGTATTTT.